A selection of T cell receptor beta chains follows, all from one sample in a study of blood T cell repertoires in COVID-19. Profiled with immunoSEQ multiplex PCR; TCRdb holds only in-frame clones, not every one. The repertoire consists of 130,000 to 150,000 clones, with 88% occurring once and the leading ten covering approximately 1.8%. Sequenced sample: peripheral blood. The source of these receptors is a man between 65 and 85 years old with acute or convalescent COVID-19. Both conserved end residues are part of each CDR3. A D gene is named only where the DNA matches it firmly. Rows may omit the clone size; those that give it use once, few, many or a size class.

v_gene	j_gene	d_gene	abundance	CDR3aa	CDR3nt
TRBV5-1	TRBJ1-3	TRBD1	NA	CASRTGTGNTIYF	TGCGCCAGCAGGACAGGGACGGGAAACACCATATATTTT
TRBV28	TRBJ1-5	TRBD1	NA	CASSSDRGQHF	TGTGCCAGCAGCTCGGACAGGGGACAGCATTTT
TRBV12-2	TRBJ2-7	NA	NA	CASRSRAQDTHHEQYF	TGTGCAAGTCGCTCCAGGGCACAGGACACGCACCACGAGCAGTACTTC
TRBV7-2	TRBJ1-1	NA	NA	CASSLSRGTEAFF	TGTGCCAGCAGCTTAAGCCGGGGCACTGAAGCTTTCTTT
TRBV21-1	TRBJ1-6	NA	NA	CASSPRDRDSPLHF	TGTGCCAGCAGCCCGCGGGACAGAGATTCACCCCTCCACTTT
TRBV6-1	TRBJ2-4	TRBD2	NA	CASSDRLAGIKNIQYF	TGTGCCAGCAGTGATCGGCTAGCGGGAATCAAAAACATTCAGTACTTC
TRBV5-1	TRBJ1-1	TRBD1	NA	CASDDRDRKSLGGAFF	TGCGCCAGCGATGACAGGGACAGAAAGAGTTTGGGGGGAGCTTTCTTT
TRBV24-1	TRBJ2-2	TRBD1	NA	CATSSNLGQGNTGELFF	TGTGCCACCAGTAGCAATCTAGGACAGGGGAACACCGGGGAGCTGTTTTTT
TRBV5-4	TRBJ2-2	NA	NA	CASSLGQYTGELFF	TGTGCCAGCAGCCTTGGACAGTACACCGGGGAGCTGTTTTTT
TRBV11-2	TRBJ2-2	TRBD1	NA	CASSPPTGGLTGELFF	TGTGCCAGCAGCCCGCCGACAGGGGGGTTAACCGGGGAGCTGTTTTTT
TRBV10-3	TRBJ2-5	TRBD1	NA	CAISAGGQETQYF	TGTGCCATCAGTGCAGGGGGCCAAGAGACCCAGTACTTC
TRBV7-8	TRBJ1-2	TRBD1	NA	CASSLNGQGGGYTF	TGTGCCAGCAGCTTAAACGGACAGGGTGGTGGCTACACCTTC
TRBV3-1/TRBV3-2	TRBJ1-2	NA	NA	CASSQDLNRGGRYTF	TGTGCCAGCAGCCAAGATCTGAACAGAGGGGGACGCTACACCTTC
TRBV11-2	TRBJ2-7	NA	NA	CASSLALGYEQYF	TGTGCCAGCAGCTTAGCGCTAGGCTACGAGCAGTACTTC
TRBV15	TRBJ2-7	TRBD1	NA	CATSSRTGPYEQYF	TGTGCCACCAGCTCAAGGACAGGGCCCTACGAGCAGTACTTC
TRBV5-1	TRBJ1-5	TRBD1	NA	CASSPDRGEGSNQPQHF	TGCGCCAGCAGCCCGGACAGGGGAGAGGGTAGCAATCAGCCCCAGCATTTT
TRBV13	TRBJ2-7	TRBD1	NA	CASSFSGQGINEQYF	TGTGCCAGCAGCTTTTCGGGACAGGGGATCAACGAGCAGTACTTC
TRBV6-1	TRBJ2-1	TRBD2	NA	CASSEAWTSGYEQFF	TGTGCCAGCAGTGAAGCTTGGACTAGCGGCTATGAGCAGTTCTTC
TRBV5-1	TRBJ2-2	NA	NA	CASSLAETTRLTGELFF	TGCGCCAGCAGCTTGGCCGAGACGACTAGATTAACCGGGGAGCTGTTTTTT
TRBV3-1/TRBV3-2	TRBJ2-7	TRBD2	NA	CASTEGGTMYNEQYF	TGTGCCAGCACCGAAGGAGGGACTATGTACAACGAGCAGTACTTC
TRBV3-1/TRBV3-2	TRBJ1-2	NA	NA	CASSQDYRDYGYTF	TGTGCCAGCAGCCAAGATTACAGAGACTATGGCTACACCTTC
TRBV11-2	TRBJ2-5	NA	NA	CASSSLQETQYF	TGTGCCAGCAGCTCCTTGCAAGAGACCCAGTACTTC
TRBV19	TRBJ2-5	TRBD2	once	CASSIAPGGQETQYF	TGTGCCAGTAGTATAGCCCCGGGAGGGCAAGAGACCCAGTACTTC
TRBV5-1	TRBJ2-2	NA	NA	CASSFSGANTGELFF	TGCGCCAGCAGCTTTTCGGGAGCGAACACCGGGGAGCTGTTTTTT
TRBV3-1/TRBV3-2	TRBJ2-2	TRBD2	NA	CASSQELRLARGGELFF	TGTGCCAGCAGCCAAGAACTACGACTAGCGAGGGGCGGGGAGCTGTTTTTT
TRBV5-8	TRBJ1-1	NA	NA	CASSLVREAFF	TGTGCCAGCAGCTTGGTGCGGGAAGCTTTCTTT
TRBV19	TRBJ1-1	NA	once	CASSPGDGRSAEAFF	TGTGCCAGTAGTCCCGGGGATGGGCGGTCGGCTGAAGCTTTCTTT
TRBV2	TRBJ2-2	NA	NA	CASSPGTGELFF	TGTGCCAGCAGCCCAGGCACCGGGGAGCTGTTTTTT
TRBV19	TRBJ1-2	NA	NA	CASSDWAAYGYTF	TGTGCCAGTAGTGATTGGGCAGCTTATGGCTACACCTTC
TRBV19	TRBJ2-1	NA	NA	CASSRGGQSYNEQFF	TGTGCCAGTAGTAGGGGGGGGCAGAGCTACAATGAGCAGTTCTTC
TRBV5-4	TRBJ2-3	NA	NA	CASSGNRVTSDTQYF	TGTGCCAGCAGCGGGAACAGGGTTACTTCAGATACGCAGTATTTT
TRBV19	TRBJ1-6	TRBD1	NA	CASSVDRAILHF	TGTGCCAGTAGTGTGGACAGGGCAATCCTCCACTTT
TRBV20-1	TRBJ1-4	TRBD1	NA	CSASSPWQGADEKLFF	TGCAGTGCTAGTTCCCCCTGGCAGGGGGCAGATGAAAAACTGTTTTTT
TRBV4-1	TRBJ2-1	TRBD2	NA	CASSRITSGGAQDEQFF	TGCGCCAGCAGCCGCATCACTAGCGGGGGGGCCCAGGATGAGCAGTTCTTC
TRBV19	TRBJ2-1	NA	NA	CASSIVGGFSYNEQFF	TGTGCCAGTAGTATAGTCGGAGGTTTCTCCTACAATGAGCAGTTCTTC
TRBV2	TRBJ1-5	NA	NA	CASRGQGNQPQHF	TGTGCCAGCAGAGGGCAGGGAAATCAGCCCCAGCATTTT
TRBV2	TRBJ2-2	TRBD1	NA	CASQTKDRRNTGELFF	TGTGCCAGCCAAACTAAGGACAGGAGGAACACCGGGGAGCTGTTTTTT
TRBV5-1	TRBJ1-1	TRBD1	NA	CASSSGQGLGTEAFF	TGCGCCAGCAGCTCCGGACAGGGTTTGGGCACTGAAGCTTTCTTT
TRBV7-8	TRBJ1-3	NA	NA	CASSLARAAGNTIYF	TGTGCCAGCAGCTTAGCGCGGGCGGCTGGAAACACCATATATTTT
TRBV3-1/TRBV3-2	TRBJ2-7	NA	NA	CASSQAGQLSYEQYF	TGTGCCAGCAGCCAAGCTGGACAGCTCTCCTACGAGCAGTACTTC
TRBV6-1	TRBJ1-1	NA	few	CASSERQGTEAFF	TGTGCCAGCAGTGAGAGGCAGGGCACTGAAGCTTTCTTT
TRBV5-1	TRBJ2-3	TRBD2	NA	CASSQGTSGDSDTQYF	TGCGCCAGCAGCCAAGGGACTAGCGGGGACTCAGATACGCAGTATTTT
TRBV5-4	TRBJ1-4	NA	NA	CASSFQQGGNEKLFF	TGTGCCAGCAGCTTCCAACAGGGCGGTAATGAAAAACTGTTTTTT
TRBV14	TRBJ1-2	NA	NA	CASSQDGGSVGYGYTF	TGTGCCAGCAGCCAAGACGGCGGGAGTGTGGGCTATGGCTACACCTTC
TRBV19	TRBJ2-1	TRBD2	NA	CASSLPSGVHNEQFF	TGTGCCAGTAGTCTGCCTAGCGGGGTCCACAATGAGCAGTTCTTC
TRBV19	TRBJ2-3	NA	NA	CASSISSGGYGDTQYF	TGTGCCAGTAGTATAAGTTCAGGGGGGTATGGAGATACGCAGTATTTT
TRBV6-6	TRBJ1-5	TRBD1	NA	CASSVQGNQPQHF	TGTGCCAGCAGTGTACAGGGGAATCAGCCCCAGCATTTT
TRBV5-1	TRBJ1-2	TRBD1	NA	CASSPKSRDREQAF	TGCGCCAGCAGCCCGAAGTCCCGGGACAGGGAACAAGCCTTC
TRBV24-1	TRBJ2-3	NA	few	CATSDDSAGPQYF	TGTGCCACCAGTGATGACTCCGCCGGTCCGCAGTATTTT
TRBV5-1	TRBJ2-7	TRBD1	NA	CASSLGGTGSQEQYF	TGCGCCAGCAGCTTGGGTGGGACAGGGTCCCAGGAGCAGTACTTC
TRBV7-2	TRBJ2-2	TRBD1	NA	CASSSRGQGGELFF	TGTGCCAGCAGCTCCAGGGGGCAAGGCGGGGAGCTGTTTTTT
TRBV28	TRBJ2-2	TRBD1	NA	CASSLSFGQGWSGELFF	TGTGCCAGCAGTTTAAGCTTCGGACAGGGTTGGTCCGGGGAGCTGTTTTTT
TRBV6-5	TRBJ2-3	TRBD1	once	CASSYDSDRPTDTQYF	TGTGCCAGCAGTTACGACTCGGACAGGCCCACAGATACGCAGTATTTT
TRBV5-1	TRBJ2-1	NA	NA	CASSLASQLYNEQFF	TGCGCCAGCAGCTTGGCGTCACAGCTTTACAATGAGCAGTTCTTC
TRBV10-3	TRBJ1-5	NA	once	CAIPTVRQPQHF	TGTGCCATTCCCACGGTTCGTCAGCCCCAGCATTTT
TRBV2	TRBJ1-5	NA	NA	CASSEEQGGSQPQHF	TGTGCCAGCAGTGAGGAACAGGGAGGGAGTCAGCCCCAGCATTTT